Listed below are T cell receptor beta chains from one sample, sequenced in a study of blood T cell repertoires in COVID-19. Produced via immunoSEQ multiplex PCR; TCRdb's table is partial and in-frame only. Of around 140,000 clones in the sample, 87% were seen once. Sample: peripheral blood. The receptors here all came from a man aged 50-60 years who had recovered from COVID-19. Both conserved end residues are part of each CDR3. Some rows have no size entry. The others give once, few or many, or a class for an expanded clone.

J: TRBJ1-2; V: TRBV6-6; size: few; CDR3: CASSFASTGSSGYTF
J: TRBJ1-2; V: TRBV10-3; size: NA; CDR3: CAISAVQGMNYGYTF
J: TRBJ1-5; V: TRBV7-9; size: NA; CDR3: CASSSGDRGRVSNQPQHF
J: TRBJ1-2; V: TRBV11-2; size: few; CDR3: CASSPSGRGGYTF
J: TRBJ2-5; V: TRBV10-3; size: NA; CDR3: CAISQRGAQETQYF
J: TRBJ2-5; V: TRBV5-1; size: NA; CDR3: CASSLKSVWETQYF
J: TRBJ2-5; V: TRBV19; size: NA; CDR3: CASSIEGVRETQYF
J: TRBJ1-3; V: TRBV3-1/TRBV3-2; size: NA; CDR3: CASSRGQGSGNTIYF
J: TRBJ2-5; V: TRBV15; size: NA; CDR3: CATRTGRQETQYF
J: TRBJ1-6; V: TRBV14; size: NA; CDR3: CASSQATGNSNSPLHF
J: TRBJ2-1; V: TRBV9; size: NA; CDR3: CASSARSSGTHEQFF
J: TRBJ2-5; V: TRBV27; size: NA; CDR3: CASSHRGGETQYF
J: TRBJ1-5; V: TRBV20-1; size: NA; CDR3: CSASGDASQPQHF
J: TRBJ2-2; V: TRBV19; size: NA; CDR3: CASTPVRQGAYTGELFF
J: TRBJ1-1; V: TRBV5-6; size: NA; CDR3: CGSRSTGLDTEAFF
J: TRBJ1-3; V: TRBV5-6; size: once; CDR3: CASSHRSSGNTIYF
J: TRBJ1-5; V: TRBV19; size: few; CDR3: CASSGTDSPQGNQPQHF
J: TRBJ1-2; V: TRBV7-3; size: NA; CDR3: CASSLDFRGQYYGYTF
J: TRBJ2-6; V: TRBV27; size: NA; CDR3: CASSFQGANVLTF
J: TRBJ1-2; V: TRBV19; size: NA; CDR3: CASRIPGQYGYTF
J: TRBJ2-7; V: TRBV9; size: NA; CDR3: CASSVYDNAYEQYF
J: TRBJ2-2; V: TRBV4-3; size: NA; CDR3: CASSSQGANTGELFF
J: TRBJ1-1; V: TRBV18; size: NA; CDR3: CASSPSRGQRANTEAFF
J: TRBJ2-1; V: TRBV3-1/TRBV3-2; size: NA; CDR3: CASSQAPEAGGPNNEQFF
J: TRBJ2-1; V: TRBV12-5; size: NA; CDR3: CASGPPGGAYNEQFF
J: TRBJ1-1; V: TRBV4-3; size: NA; CDR3: CASSQNEDEAFF
J: TRBJ1-2; V: TRBV27; size: NA; CDR3: CASSLKGYGYTF
J: TRBJ2-1; V: TRBV9; size: NA; CDR3: CASSLGHPYNEQFF
J: TRBJ1-5; V: TRBV2; size: NA; CDR3: CASSTGQGGAQPQHF
J: TRBJ1-4; V: TRBV5-4; size: NA; CDR3: CASSARDRDNEKLFF